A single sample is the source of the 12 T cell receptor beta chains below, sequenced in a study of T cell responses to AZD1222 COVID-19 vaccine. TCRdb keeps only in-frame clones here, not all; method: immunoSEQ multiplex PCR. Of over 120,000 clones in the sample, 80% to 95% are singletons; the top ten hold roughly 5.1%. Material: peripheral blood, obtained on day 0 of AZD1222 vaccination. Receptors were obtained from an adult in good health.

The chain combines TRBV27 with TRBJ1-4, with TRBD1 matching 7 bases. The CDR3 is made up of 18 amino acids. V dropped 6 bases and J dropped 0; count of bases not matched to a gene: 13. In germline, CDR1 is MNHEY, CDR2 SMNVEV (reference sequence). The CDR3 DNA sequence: TGTGCCAGCAGCAACTCCGGGACAGACCCCGCAACTAATGAAAAACTGTTTTTT. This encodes CASSNSGTDPATNEKLFF.

CDR3 amino acids: CASSPEYTDTQYF. DNA of the CDR3: TGTGCCAGCAGTCCCGAATATACGGATACGCAGTATTTT. This rearrangement joins TRBV28 to TRBJ2-3; D gene unclear. Looked up from germline, CDR1 is MDHEN and CDR2 is SYDVKM. The CDR3 runs 13 residues. V lost 5 bases and J lost 6, with 12 bases in between.

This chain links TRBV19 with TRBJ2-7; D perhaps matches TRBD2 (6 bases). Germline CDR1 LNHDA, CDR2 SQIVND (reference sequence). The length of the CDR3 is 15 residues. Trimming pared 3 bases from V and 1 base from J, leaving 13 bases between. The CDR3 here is CASSMDYSNSYEQYF. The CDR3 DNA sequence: TGTGCCAGTAGTATGGACTACTCGAATTCCTACGAGCAGTACTTC. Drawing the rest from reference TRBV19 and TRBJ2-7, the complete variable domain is DGGITQSPKYLFRKEGQNVTLSCEQNLNHDAMYWYRQDPGQGLRLIYYSQIVNDFQKGDIAEGYSVSREKKESFPLTVTSAQKNPTAFYLCASSMDYSNSYEQYFGPGTRLTVT.

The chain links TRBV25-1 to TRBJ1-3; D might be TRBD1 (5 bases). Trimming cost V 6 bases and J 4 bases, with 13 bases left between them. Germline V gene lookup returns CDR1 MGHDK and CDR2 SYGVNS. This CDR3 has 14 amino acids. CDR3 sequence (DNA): TGTGCCAGCAGCGAGGACGGGGCGGGAAACACCATATATTTT. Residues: CASSEDGAGNTIYF.

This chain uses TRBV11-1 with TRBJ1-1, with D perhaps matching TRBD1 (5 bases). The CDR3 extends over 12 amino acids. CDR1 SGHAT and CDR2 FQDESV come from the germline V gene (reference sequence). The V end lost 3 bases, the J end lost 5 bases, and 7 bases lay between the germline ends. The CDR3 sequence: CASSFGGTEAFF. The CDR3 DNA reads TGTGCCAGCAGCTTTGGGGGGACTGAAGCTTTCTTT.

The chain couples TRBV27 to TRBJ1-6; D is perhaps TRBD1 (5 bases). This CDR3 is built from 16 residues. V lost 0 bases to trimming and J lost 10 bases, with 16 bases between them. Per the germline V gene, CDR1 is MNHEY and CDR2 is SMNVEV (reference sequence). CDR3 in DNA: TGTGCCAGCAGTTTATCCCGGGACCGTTTAGGGTCACCCCTCCACTTT. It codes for CASSLSRDRLGSPLHF.

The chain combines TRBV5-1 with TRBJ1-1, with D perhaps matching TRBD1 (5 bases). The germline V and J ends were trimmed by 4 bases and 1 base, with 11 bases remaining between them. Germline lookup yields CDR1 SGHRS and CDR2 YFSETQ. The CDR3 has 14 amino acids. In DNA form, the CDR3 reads TGCGCCAGCAGCACCGGGACCTCGAACACTGAAGCTTTCTTT. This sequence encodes CASSTGTSNTEAFF.

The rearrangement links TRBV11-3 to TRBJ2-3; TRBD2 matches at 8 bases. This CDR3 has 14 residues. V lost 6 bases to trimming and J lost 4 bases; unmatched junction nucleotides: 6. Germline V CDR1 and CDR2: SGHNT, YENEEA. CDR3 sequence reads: CASSGGAGADTQYF. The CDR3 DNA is TGTGCCAGCAGTGGGGGAGCGGGAGCAGATACGCAGTATTTT.

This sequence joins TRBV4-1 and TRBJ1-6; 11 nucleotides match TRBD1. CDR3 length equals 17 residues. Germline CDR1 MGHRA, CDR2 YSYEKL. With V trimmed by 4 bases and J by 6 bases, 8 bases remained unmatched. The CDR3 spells CASSPRDRGFFNSPLHF. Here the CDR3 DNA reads TGCGCCAGCAGCCCCAGGGACAGGGGGTTCTTTAATTCACCCCTCCACTTT.

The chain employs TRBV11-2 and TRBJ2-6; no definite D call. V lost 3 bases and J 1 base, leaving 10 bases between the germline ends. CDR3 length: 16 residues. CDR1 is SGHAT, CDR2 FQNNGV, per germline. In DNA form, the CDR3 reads TGTGCCAGCAGCTTGGAACAGACATCTGGGGCCAACGTCCTGACTTTC. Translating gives CASSLEQTSGANVLTF.

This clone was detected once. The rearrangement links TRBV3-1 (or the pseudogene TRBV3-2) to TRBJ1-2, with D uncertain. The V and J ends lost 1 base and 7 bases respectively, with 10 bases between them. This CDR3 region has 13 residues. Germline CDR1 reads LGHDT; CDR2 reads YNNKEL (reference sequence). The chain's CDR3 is CASSQGAVPGYTF. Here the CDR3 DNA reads TGTGCCAGCAGCCAAGGGGCAGTCCCTGGCTACACCTTC.

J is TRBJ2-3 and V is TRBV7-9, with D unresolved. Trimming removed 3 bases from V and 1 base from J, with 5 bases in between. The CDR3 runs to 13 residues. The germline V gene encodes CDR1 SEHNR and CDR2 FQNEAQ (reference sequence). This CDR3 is CASSFLGTDTQYF. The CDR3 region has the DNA TGTGCCAGCAGCTTCCTAGGCACAGATACGCAGTATTTT.